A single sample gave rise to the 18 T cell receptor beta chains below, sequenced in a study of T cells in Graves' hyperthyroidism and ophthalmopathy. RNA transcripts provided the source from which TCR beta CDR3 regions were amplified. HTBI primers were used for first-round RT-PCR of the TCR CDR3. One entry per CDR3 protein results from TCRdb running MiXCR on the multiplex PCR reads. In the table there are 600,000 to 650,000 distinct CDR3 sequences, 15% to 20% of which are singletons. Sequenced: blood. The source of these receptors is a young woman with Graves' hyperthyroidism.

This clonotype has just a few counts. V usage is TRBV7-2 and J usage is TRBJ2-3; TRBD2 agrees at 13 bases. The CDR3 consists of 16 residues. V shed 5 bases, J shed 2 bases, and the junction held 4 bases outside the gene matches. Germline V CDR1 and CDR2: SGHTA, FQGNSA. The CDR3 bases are TGTGCCAGCAGCGTGGGGACTAGCGGGATCACAGATACGCAGTATTTT. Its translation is CASSVGTSGITDTQYF.

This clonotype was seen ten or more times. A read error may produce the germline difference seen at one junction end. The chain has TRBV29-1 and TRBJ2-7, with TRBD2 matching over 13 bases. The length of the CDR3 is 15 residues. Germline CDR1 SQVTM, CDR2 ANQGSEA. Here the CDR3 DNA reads TGCAGCGCTGAAGGACTAGCGGGGGCCTCCTACGAGCAGTACTTC. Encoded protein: CSAEGLAGASYEQYF.

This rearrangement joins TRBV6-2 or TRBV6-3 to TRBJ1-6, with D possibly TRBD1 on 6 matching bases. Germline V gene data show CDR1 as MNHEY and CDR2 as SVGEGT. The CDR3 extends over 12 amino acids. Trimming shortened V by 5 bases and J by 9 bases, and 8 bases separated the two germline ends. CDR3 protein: CASSGGPSPLHF. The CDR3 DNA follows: TGTGCCAGCAGTGGGGGGCCTTCACCCCTCCACTTT.

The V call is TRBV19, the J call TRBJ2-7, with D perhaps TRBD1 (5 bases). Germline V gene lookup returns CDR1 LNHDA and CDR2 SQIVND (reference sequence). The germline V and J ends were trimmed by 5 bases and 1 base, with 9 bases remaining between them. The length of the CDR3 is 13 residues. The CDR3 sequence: CASSVTVSYEQYF. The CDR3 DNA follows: TGTGCCAGTAGTGTGACAGTATCCTACGAGCAGTACTTC.

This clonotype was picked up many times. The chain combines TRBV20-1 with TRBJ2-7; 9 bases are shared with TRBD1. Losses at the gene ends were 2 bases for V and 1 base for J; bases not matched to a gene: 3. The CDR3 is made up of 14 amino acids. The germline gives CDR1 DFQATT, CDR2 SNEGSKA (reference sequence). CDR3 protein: CSARSGTGSYEQYF. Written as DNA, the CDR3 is TGCAGTGCTAGATCCGGGACAGGGTCCTACGAGCAGTACTTC.

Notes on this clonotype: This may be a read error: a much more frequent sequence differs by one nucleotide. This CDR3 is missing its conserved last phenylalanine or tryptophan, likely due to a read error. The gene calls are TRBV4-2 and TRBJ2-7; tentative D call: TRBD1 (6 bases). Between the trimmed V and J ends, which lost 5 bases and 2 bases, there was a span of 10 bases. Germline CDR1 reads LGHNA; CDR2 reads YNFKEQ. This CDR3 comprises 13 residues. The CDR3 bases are TGTGCCAGCAGCGGGGACACCACCTACGAGCAGTACTCC. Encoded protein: CASSGDTTYEQYS.

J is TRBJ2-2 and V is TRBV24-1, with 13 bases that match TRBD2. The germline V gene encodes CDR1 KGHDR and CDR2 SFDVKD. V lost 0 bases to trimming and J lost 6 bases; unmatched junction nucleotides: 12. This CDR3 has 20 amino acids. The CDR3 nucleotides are TGTGCCACCAGTGATTTGCGAGGGACTAGCGGGGCCCCCCGAGCCGGGGAGCTGTTTTTT. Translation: CATSDLRGTSGAPRAGELFF.

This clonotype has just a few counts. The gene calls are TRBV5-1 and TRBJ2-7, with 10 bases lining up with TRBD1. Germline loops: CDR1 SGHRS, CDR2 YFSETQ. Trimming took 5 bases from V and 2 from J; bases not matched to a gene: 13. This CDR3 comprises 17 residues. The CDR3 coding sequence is TGCGCCAGCAGGGGAAGGAACCGGGACAGGGGCGCCTACGAGCAGTACTTC. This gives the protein CASRGRNRDRGAYEQYF.

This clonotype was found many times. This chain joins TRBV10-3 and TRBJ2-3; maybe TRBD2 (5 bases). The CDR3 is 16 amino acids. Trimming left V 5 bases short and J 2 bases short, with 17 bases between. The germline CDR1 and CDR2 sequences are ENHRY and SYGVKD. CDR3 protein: CAISRWGDPVTDTQYF. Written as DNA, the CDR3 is TGTGCCATCAGTCGGTGGGGAGATCCGGTCACAGATACGCAGTATTTT.

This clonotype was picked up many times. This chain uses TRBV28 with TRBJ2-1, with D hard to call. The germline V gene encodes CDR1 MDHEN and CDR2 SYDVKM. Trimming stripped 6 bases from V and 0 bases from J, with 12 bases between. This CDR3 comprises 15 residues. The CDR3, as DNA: TGTGCCAGCAGCAAGCCGGCCCCCTCCTACAATGAGCAGTTCTTC. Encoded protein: CASSKPAPSYNEQFF.

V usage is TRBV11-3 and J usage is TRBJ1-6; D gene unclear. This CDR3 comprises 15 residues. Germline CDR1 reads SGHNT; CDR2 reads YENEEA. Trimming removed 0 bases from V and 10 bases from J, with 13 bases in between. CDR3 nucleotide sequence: TGTGCCAGCAGCTTAGATCAGTTTCTTGGATCACCCCTCCACTTT. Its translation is CASSLDQFLGSPLHF.

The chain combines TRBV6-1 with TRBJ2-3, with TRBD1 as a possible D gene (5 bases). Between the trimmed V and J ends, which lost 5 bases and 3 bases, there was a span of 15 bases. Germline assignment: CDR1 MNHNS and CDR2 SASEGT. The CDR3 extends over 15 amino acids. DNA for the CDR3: TGTGCCAGCAGTTTAGCAAGGGGCGATACAGATACGCAGTATTTT. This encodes CASSLARGDTDTQYF.

In DNA, the CDR3 is TGTGCCAGCAGCCCGATACTAGCGGGAGTAAACGAGCAGTACTTC. Its protein product is CASSPILAGVNEQYF. The chain recombines TRBV3-1 with TRBJ2-7; the match to TRBD2 covers 11 bases. With V trimmed by 4 bases and J by 5 bases, 7 bases remained unmatched. The CDR3 spans 15 residues. Looked up from germline, CDR1 is LGHDT and CDR2 is YNNKEL (reference sequence).

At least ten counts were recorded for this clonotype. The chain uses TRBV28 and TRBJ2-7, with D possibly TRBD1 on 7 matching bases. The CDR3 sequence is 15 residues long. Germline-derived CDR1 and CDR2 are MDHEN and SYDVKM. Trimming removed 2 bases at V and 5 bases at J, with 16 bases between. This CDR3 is CASSLGQGGMNEQYF. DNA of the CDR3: TGTGCCAGCAGTTTAGGGCAGGGGGGAATGAACGAGCAGTACTTC. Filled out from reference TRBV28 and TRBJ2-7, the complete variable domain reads DVKVTQSSRYLVKRTGEKVFLECVQDMDHENMFWYRQDPGLGLRLIYFSYDVKMKEKGDIPEGYSVSREKKERFSLILESASTNQTSMYLCASSLGQGGMNEQYFGPGTRLTVT.

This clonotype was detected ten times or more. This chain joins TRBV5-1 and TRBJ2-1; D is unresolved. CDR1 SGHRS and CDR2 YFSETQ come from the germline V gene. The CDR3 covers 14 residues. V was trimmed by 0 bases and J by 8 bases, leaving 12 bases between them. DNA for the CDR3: TGCGCCAGCAGCTTGGGGGATCACTCCCATGAGCAGTTCTTC. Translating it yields CASSLGDHSHEQFF.

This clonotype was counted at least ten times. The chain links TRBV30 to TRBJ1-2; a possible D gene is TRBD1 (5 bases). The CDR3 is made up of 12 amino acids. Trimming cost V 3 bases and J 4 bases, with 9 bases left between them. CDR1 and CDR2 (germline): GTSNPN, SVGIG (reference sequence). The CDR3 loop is CAWRQGGYGYTF. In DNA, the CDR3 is TGTGCCTGGAGGCAGGGTGGCTATGGCTACACCTTC.

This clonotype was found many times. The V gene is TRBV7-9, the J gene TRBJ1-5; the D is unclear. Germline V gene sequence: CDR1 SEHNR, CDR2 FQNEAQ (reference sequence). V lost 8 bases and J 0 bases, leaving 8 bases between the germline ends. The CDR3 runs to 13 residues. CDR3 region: CASSPLSNQPQHF. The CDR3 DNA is TGTGCCAGCTCACCACTTAGCAATCAGCCCCAGCATTTT.

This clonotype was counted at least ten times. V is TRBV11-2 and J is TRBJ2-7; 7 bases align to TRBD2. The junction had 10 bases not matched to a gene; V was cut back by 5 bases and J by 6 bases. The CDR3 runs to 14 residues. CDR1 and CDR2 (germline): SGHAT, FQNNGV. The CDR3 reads CASSLWRGGAEQYF. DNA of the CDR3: TGTGCCAGCAGCCTATGGCGGGGAGGGGCCGAGCAGTACTTC.